This TCR beta chain emerged from a study of blood T cell repertoires in COVID-19. Study at large: T cells, B-cell-depleted T cells, or PBMCs provided the cDNA or gDNA that served as material.

CDR3 length: 15 amino acids. J lost 5 bases, V lost 4 bases, and 7 bases had no gene match. Germline V gene data show CDR1 as SGHDT and CDR2 as YYEEEE. As processed by the authors: Estimated nucleated cell counts came from reference gene primer amplification. TCRdb keeps only in-frame clones here, not all; method: immunoSEQ multiplex PCR. The V and J calls and clone size are taken from that table; D and trimming were inferred from the DNA. Among 150,000 to 200,000 clones, about nine tenths were seen once, and the ten largest hold approximately 4%. The V call is TRBV5-6, the J call TRBJ2-1, with TRBD1 matching 9 bases. Sequenced input: peripheral blood. This sequence was found in a woman between 65 and 79 years old with acute or convalescent COVID-19. Here the CDR3 DNA reads TGTGCCAGCAGCATAGGACAGGGGAGGGACAATGAGCAGTTCTTC. This codes for CASSIGQGRDNEQFF.